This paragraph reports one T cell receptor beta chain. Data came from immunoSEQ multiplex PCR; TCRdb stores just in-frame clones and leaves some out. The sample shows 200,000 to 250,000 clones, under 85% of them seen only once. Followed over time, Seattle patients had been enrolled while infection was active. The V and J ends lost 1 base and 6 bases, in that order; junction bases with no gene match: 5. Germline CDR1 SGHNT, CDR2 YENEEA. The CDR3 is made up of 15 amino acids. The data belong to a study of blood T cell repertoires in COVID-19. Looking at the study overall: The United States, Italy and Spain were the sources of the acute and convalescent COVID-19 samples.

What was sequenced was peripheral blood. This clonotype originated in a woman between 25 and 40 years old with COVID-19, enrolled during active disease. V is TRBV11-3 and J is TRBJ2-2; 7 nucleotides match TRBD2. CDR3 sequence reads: CASSLVRGGAGELFF. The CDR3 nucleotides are TGTGCCAGCAGCTTAGTTAGGGGAGGGGCCGGGGAGCTGTTTTTT.